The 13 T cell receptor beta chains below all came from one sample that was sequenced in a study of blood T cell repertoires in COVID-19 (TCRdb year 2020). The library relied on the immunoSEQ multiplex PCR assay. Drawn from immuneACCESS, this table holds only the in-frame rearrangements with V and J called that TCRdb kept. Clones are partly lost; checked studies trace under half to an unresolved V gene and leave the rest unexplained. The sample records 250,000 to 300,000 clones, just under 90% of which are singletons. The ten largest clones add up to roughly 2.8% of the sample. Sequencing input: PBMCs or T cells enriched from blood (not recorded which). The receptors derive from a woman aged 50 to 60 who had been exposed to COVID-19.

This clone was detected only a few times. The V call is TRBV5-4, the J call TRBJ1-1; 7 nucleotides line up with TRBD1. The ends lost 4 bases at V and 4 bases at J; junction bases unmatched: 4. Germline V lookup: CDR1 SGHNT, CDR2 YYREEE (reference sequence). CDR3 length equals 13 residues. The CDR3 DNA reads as TGTGCCAGCAGCCCATACAGGGGCACTGAAGCTTTCTTT. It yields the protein CASSPYRGTEAFF.

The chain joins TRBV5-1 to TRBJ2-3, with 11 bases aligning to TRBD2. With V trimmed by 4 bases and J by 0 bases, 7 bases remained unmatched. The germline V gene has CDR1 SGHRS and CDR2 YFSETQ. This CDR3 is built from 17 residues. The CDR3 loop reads CASSHGTSGTSTDTQYF. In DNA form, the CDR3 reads TGCGCCAGCAGCCATGGGACTAGCGGAACTAGCACAGATACGCAGTATTTT.

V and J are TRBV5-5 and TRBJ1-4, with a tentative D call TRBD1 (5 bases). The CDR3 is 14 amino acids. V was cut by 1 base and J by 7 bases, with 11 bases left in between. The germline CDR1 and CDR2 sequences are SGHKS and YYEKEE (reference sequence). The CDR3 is CASSLQGPGEKLFF. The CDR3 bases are TGTGCCAGCAGCTTGCAGGGCCCGGGTGAAAAACTGTTTTTT. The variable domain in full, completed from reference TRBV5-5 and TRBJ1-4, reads DAGVTQSPTHLIKTRGQQVTLRCSPISGHKSVSWYQQVLGQGPQFIFQYYEKEERGRGNFPDRFSARQFPNYSSELNVNALLLGDSALYLCASSLQGPGEKLFFGSGTQLSVL.

The CDR3 DNA is TGTGCCAGCAGTCACAGGGAAGGACGGTCGCTCGACTATGGCTACACCTTC. This translates into CASSHREGRSLDYGYTF. V is TRBV2 and J is TRBJ1-2; perhaps TRBD1 as D (6 bases). Trimming cost V 5 bases and J 3 bases, with 22 bases left between them. The germline CDR1 and CDR2 sequences are SNHLY and FYNNEI. This CDR3 spans 17 amino acids.

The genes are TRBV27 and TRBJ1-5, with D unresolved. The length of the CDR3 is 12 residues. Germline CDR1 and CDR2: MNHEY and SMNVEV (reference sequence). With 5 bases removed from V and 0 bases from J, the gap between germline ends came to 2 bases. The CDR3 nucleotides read TGTGCCAGCAGTCGTAGCAATCAGCCCCAGCATTTT. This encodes CASSRSNQPQHF.

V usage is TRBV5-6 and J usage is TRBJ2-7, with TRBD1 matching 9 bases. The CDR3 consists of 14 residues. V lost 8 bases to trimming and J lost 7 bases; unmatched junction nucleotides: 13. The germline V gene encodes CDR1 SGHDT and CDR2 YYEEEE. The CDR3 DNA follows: TGTGCCAGGAACCGAGGGGGACAGGGTTCAGAGCAGTACTTC. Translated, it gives CARNRGGQGSEQYF.

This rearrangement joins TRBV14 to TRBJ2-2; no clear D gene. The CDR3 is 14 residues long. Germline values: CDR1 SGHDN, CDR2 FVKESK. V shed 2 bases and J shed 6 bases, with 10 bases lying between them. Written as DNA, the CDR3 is TGTGCCAGCAGCCAACATGGGCAGGCCGGGGAGCTGTTTTTT. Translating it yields CASSQHGQAGELFF. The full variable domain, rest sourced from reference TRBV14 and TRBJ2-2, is EAGVTQFPSHSVIEKGQTVTLRCDPISGHDNLYWYRRVMGKEIKFLLHFVKESKQDESGMPNNRFLAERTGGTYSTLKVQPAELEDSGVYFCASSQHGQAGELFFGEGSRLTVL.

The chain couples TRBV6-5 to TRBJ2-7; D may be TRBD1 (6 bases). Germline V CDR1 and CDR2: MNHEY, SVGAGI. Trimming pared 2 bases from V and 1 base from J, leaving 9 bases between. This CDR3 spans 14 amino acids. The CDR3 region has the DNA TGTGCCAGCAGTTACCTCAGGGGATCCTACGAGCAGTACTTC. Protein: CASSYLRGSYEQYF.

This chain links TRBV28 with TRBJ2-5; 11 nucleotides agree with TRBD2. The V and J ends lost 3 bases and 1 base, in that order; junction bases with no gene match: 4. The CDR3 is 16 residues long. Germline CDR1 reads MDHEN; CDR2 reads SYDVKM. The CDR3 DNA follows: TGTGCCAGCAGTTTTCCTCTAGCGGGGGGCCAAGAGACCCAGTACTTC. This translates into CASSFPLAGGQETQYF.

In nucleotides, the CDR3 is TGTGCCAGCAGCTTAGGGACCGGAGACGGCTACACCTTC. This codes for CASSLGTGDGYTF. The chain carries TRBV13 and TRBJ1-2; D gene ambiguous. Germline V gives CDR1 PRHDT, CDR2 FYEKMQ (reference sequence). Between the trimmed V and J ends, which lost 0 bases and 8 bases, there was a span of 10 bases. The CDR3 runs 13 residues.

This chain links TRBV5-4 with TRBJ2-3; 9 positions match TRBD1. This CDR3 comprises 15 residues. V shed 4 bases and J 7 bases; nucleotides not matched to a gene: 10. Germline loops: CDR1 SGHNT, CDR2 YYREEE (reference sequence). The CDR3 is CASSPAGQGMYTQYF. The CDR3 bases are TGTGCCAGCAGCCCCGCGGGACAGGGAATGTATACGCAGTATTTT.

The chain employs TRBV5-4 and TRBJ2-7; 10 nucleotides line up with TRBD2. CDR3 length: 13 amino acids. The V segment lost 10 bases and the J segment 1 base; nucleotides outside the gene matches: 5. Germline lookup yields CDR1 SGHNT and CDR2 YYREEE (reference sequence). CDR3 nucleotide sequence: TGTGCCGCAACTAGCGGGGTTTCCTACGAGCAGTACTTC. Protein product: CAATSGVSYEQYF. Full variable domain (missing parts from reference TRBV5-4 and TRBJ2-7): ETGVTQSPTHLIKTRGQQVTLRCSSQSGHNTVSWYQQALGQGPQFIFQYYREEENGRGNFPPRFSGLQFPNYSSELNVNALELDDSALYLCAATSGVSYEQYFGPGTRLTVT.

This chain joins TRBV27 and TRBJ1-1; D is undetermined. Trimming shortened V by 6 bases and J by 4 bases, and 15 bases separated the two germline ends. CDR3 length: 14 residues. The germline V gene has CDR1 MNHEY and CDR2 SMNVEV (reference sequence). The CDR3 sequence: CASRREVRSTEAFF. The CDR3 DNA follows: TGTGCCAGCAGGAGAGAGGTCCGGTCCACTGAAGCTTTCTTT.